Each of the 12 T cell receptor beta chains below was sequenced from the same sample in a study of vaccination and CD4 T cells after COVID-19. No antigen is known for these receptors. Sample treatment: approximately nine-day PBMC culture with coronavirus spike peptide pools or control peptides (ViraFEST assay). The assay that was used to sequence DNA from cultured CD4+ T cells was the Oncomine TCR Beta short-read assay. TCRdb reprocessed the PCR reads with MiXCR, giving one entry per CDR3 protein. There are about 20,000 distinct CDR3 sequences in the sample; 70% occur only once, and around 5.8% lies in the top ten. Specimen: CD4+ T cells from blood, cultured in vitro. The receptors shown here come from a human donor who had recovered from COVID-19.

The chain joins TRBV6-1 to TRBJ1-1, with a possible D match to TRBD1 (6 bases). Trimming left V 5 bases short and J 7 bases short, with 23 bases between. The germline V gene has CDR1 MNHNS and CDR2 SASEGT. The CDR3 covers 16 residues. The CDR3 DNA is TGTGCCAGCAGTATATCGGGGCAGGGGATAGGTTTTGAAGCTTTCTTT. This codes for CASSISGQGIGFEAFF.

J is TRBJ1-1 and V is TRBV27; TRBD1 might be the D (5 bases). V was shortened by 6 bases and J by 1 base, with 9 bases between the two germline ends. The germline V gene encodes CDR1 MNHEY and CDR2 SMNVEV (reference sequence). CDR3 length: 13 amino acids. The CDR3 bases are TGTGCCAGCAGGCCTACAGGGAACACTGAAGCTTTCTTT. Its protein is CASRPTGNTEAFF.

This clonotype was seen only a few times. This chain connects TRBV19 to TRBJ1-5; D is unclear. Germline V gives CDR1 LNHDA, CDR2 SQIVND (reference sequence). V lost 6 bases and J lost 4, with 7 bases in between. The CDR3 covers 12 residues. CDR3 coding DNA: TGTGCCAGTAGCAAACAGAATCAGCCCCAGCATTTT. This gives the protein CASSKQNQPQHF.

The CDR3: CSGIASRGRDQPQHF. As DNA, the CDR3 is TGCAGTGGCATAGCGTCTAGGGGGCGAGATCAGCCCCAGCATTTT. This chain joins TRBV20-1 and TRBJ1-5; TRBD1 matches 7 bases. V was clipped by 7 bases and J by 5 bases; unmatched bases: 14. CDR3 size: 15 residues. Germline values: CDR1 DFQATT, CDR2 SNEGSKA (reference sequence).

This clonotype was observed a handful of times. The V call is TRBV24-1, the J call TRBJ2-4; 9 nucleotides align to TRBD2. The CDR3 is 17 amino acids. Germline V CDR1 and CDR2: KGHDR, SFDVKD. J lost 2 bases, V lost 3 bases, and 7 bases had no gene match. The CDR3: CATSDPRGGWTKNIQYF. Written as DNA, the CDR3 is TGTGCCACCAGTGATCCGCGGGGGGGCTGGACCAAAAACATTCAGTACTTC.

The chain employs TRBV7-2 and TRBJ1-6; TRBD1 matches at 7 bases. The CDR3 consists of 14 residues. J lost 8 bases, V lost 5 bases, and 6 bases had no gene match. Germline-derived CDR1 and CDR2 are SGHTA and FQGNSA. CDR3 sequence reads: CASSPGQFYSPLHF. CDR3 in DNA: TGTGCCAGCAGCCCGGGACAGTTTTATTCACCCCTCCACTTT.

The chain recombines TRBV7-3 with TRBJ2-1; 12 bases fit TRBD2. There are 15 residues in the CDR3. The germline gives CDR1 SGHTA, CDR2 FQGTGA. V trimming: 3 bases; J trimming: 13 bases; junction bases outside the gene matches: 10. CDR3 loop: CASSFRTSGTSEQFF. DNA of the CDR3: TGTGCCAGCAGCTTTCGGACTAGCGGGACGTCGGAACAGTTCTTC. The full variable domain, its missing parts supplied by reference TRBV7-3 and TRBJ2-1, is GAGVSQTPSNKVTEKGKYVELRCDPISGHTALYWYRQSLGQGPEFLIYFQGTGAADDSGLPNDRFFAVRPEGSVSTLKIQRTERGDSAVYLCASSFRTSGTSEQFFGPGTRLTVL.

The rearrangement uses TRBV5-1 and TRBJ2-7, with 9 bases that match TRBD1. V lost 3 bases and J lost 0; bases outside the gene matches: 7. This CDR3 spans 16 amino acids. Germline CDR1 is SGHRS and CDR2 is YFSETQ. In nucleotides, the CDR3 is TGCGCCAGCAGCTATACCGGGACAGGGTTCTCCTACGAGCAGTACTTC. Amino acid sequence: CASSYTGTGFSYEQYF.

The genes are TRBV6-1 and TRBJ2-1; D may be TRBD2 (6 bases). CDR1 is MNHNS, CDR2 SASEGT, per germline. V lost 3 bases to trimming and J lost 4 bases, with 16 bases between them. CDR3 length equals 16 residues. CDR3 in amino acids: CASSDSGYGGYNEQFF. The CDR3 DNA is TGTGCCAGCAGTGACTCTGGCTATGGGGGGTACAATGAGCAGTTCTTC.

The V and J genes are TRBV27 and TRBJ2-5, with D maybe TRBD2 (6 bases). Trimming stripped 5 bases from V and 2 bases from J, with 15 bases between. The germline V gene has CDR1 MNHEY and CDR2 SMNVEV (reference sequence). The CDR3 is 15 residues long. The DNA of the CDR3 is TGTGCCAGCAGTCCCAAGGGACTCATGCAAGAGACCCAGTACTTC. The encoded protein is CASSPKGLMQETQYF.

This chain joins TRBV20-1 and TRBJ1-2; 9 bases map to TRBD1. The CDR3 has 16 amino acids. CDR1 and CDR2 (germline): DFQATT, SNEGSKA (reference sequence). Germline trimming cut 3 bases from V and 6 bases from J; bases unmatched to any gene: 14. CDR3 DNA: TGCAGTGCTAGGGGCTCAACCTCGGACAGGGGTCATGGCTACACCTTC. Its translation: CSARGSTSDRGHGYTF.

The V gene is TRBV19, the J gene TRBJ1-2, with D uncertain. V lost 6 bases to trimming and J lost 4 bases, with 18 bases between them. The CDR3 has 15 residues. Germline values: CDR1 LNHDA, CDR2 SQIVND (reference sequence). For the CDR3, the DNA is TGTGCCAGTAGCCTCGGAGCGGGGTCGAGCTATGGCTACACCTTC. Translation: CASSLGAGSSYGYTF.